This record looks at one TCR beta chain sequence and its context. Its antigen remains unidentified. TEMRA cells were enriched by FACS, while CD8+ and CD4+ T cells were obtained through a negative isolation that was performed magnetically. CDR1 is SQVTM and CDR2 is ANQGSEA in the germline V gene. There are 11 residues in the CDR3. V dropped 2 bases and J dropped 8 bases, with 9 bases sitting between them. These data come from a study of CD8 T cells in Susac syndrome. General study results and limits: The authors acknowledged that the study's TCR sequencing and HLA analysis involved relatively few individuals.

Random-hexamer reverse transcription was applied to roughly 0.5 to 1 ug RNA. The CDR3 of TCR beta was amplified by immunoSEQ multiplex PCR across 54 Vbeta and 13 Jbeta. TCRdb redid the calling of the immunoSEQ multiplex PCR reads with MiXCR, one entry per CDR3 protein. The sample yields a few hundred thousand distinct CDR3 sequences, roughly 94% seen once. The sequence was obtained from a human donor with multiple sclerosis. The material sequenced was CD4+ T cells from PBMCs. V and J are TRBV29-1 and TRBJ1-2; D is perhaps TRBD1 (5 bases). The CDR3 loop is CSVERGAGYTF. CDR3 in DNA: TGCAGCGTTGAACGAGGGGCCGGCTACACCTTC.